This TCR beta chain is drawn from a study of chemoradiotherapy in HPV16-positive cancers. Study-wide points: Candidate HPV-specific clones and E7-related TCR motifs grew in tumor during treatment. In HPV16-positive patients, HPV-responsive T-cell expansion tracked better recurrence-free survival. HPV-specific T cells were functionally defined from only a couple of HPV16-positive patients.

The data were produced by immunoSEQ multiplex PCR, yet TCRdb's version contains in-frame clones alone and is incomplete. Of more than 5,500 clones listed, about 88% were seen once; the top ten hold approximately 2.3%. Repeated repertoire sampling spanned the course of chemoradiotherapy. A note on this clone: Its antigen is not identified.

Germline trimming cut 2 bases from V and 6 bases from J; bases unmatched to any gene: 4. This CDR3 spans 14 amino acids. The V gene's germline CDR1 is SGHRS and CDR2 YFSETQ. The sequenced sample was tumor tissue, obtained from a patient who underwent chemoradiotherapy. The receptor's source is a human donor with HPV-associated anogenital cancer. The rearrangement joins TRBV5-1 to TRBJ1-4; 7 bases map to TRBD1. The CDR3 DNA follows: TGCGCCAGCAGCTTCTCCGGGACAGATGAAAAACTGTTTTTT. The encoded protein is CASSFSGTDEKLFF.